These T cell receptor beta chains were read from a single sample in a study of neurological immune-mediated disorders. MiXCR was run by TCRdb on the 5' RACE reads, yielding one entry per CDR3 protein. The data contain 65,000 to 75,000 distinct CDR3 sequences, roughly 5.6% of them singletons. Sequencing used PBMCs. All receptors derive from a human donor with multiple sclerosis. The donor label of this sample is uncertain. CDR3s include the opening cysteine and the closing phenylalanine or tryptophan. The order of the fields is J gene, V gene, D gene, clone size, CDR3 protein, CDR3 DNA. The D gene is left open where the match is weak. Sizes are listed as once, few or many counts, or a class when the clone is expanded.

j_call: TRBJ1-6; v_call: TRBV4-1; d_call: TRBD1; clone_size: many; cdr3_aa: CASSPYPTGNNSPLHF; cdr3_nt: TGCGCCAGCAGCCCCTACCCGACAGGGAATAATTCACCCCTCCACTTT
j_call: TRBJ2-7; v_call: TRBV20-1; d_call: NA; clone_size: many; cdr3_aa: CSAAGLYEQYF; cdr3_nt: TGCAGTGCTGCGGGACTCTACGAGCAGTACTTC
j_call: TRBJ2-1; v_call: TRBV18; d_call: NA; clone_size: many; cdr3_aa: CASSPTGTYNEQFF; cdr3_nt: TGTGCCAGCTCCCCTACAGGTACCTACAATGAGCAGTTCTTC
j_call: TRBJ1-2; v_call: TRBV20-1; d_call: NA; clone_size: many; cdr3_aa: CSAPRGGYGYTF; cdr3_nt: TGCAGTGCCCCTCGGGGGGGCTATGGCTACACCTTC
j_call: TRBJ2-7; v_call: TRBV20-1; d_call: TRBD1; clone_size: many; cdr3_aa: CSASPTGSADEQYF; cdr3_nt: TGCAGTGCTAGCCCGACAGGGAGCGCAGACGAGCAGTACTTC
j_call: TRBJ2-3; v_call: TRBV7-9; d_call: NA; clone_size: many; cdr3_aa: CASSLGTAGRTDTQYF; cdr3_nt: TGTGCCAGCAGCTTAGGGACAGCGGGGCGTACAGATACGCAGTATTTT
j_call: TRBJ2-3; v_call: TRBV3-1; d_call: NA; clone_size: many; cdr3_aa: CASSQDPGARTDTQYF; cdr3_nt: TGTGCCAGCAGCCAAGATCCGGGGGCGCGGACAGATACGCAGTATTTT
j_call: TRBJ2-7; v_call: TRBV14; d_call: TRBD1; clone_size: many; cdr3_aa: CASSPYPGVTGASYEQYF; cdr3_nt: TGTGCCAGCAGCCCGTATCCCGGTGTGACAGGGGCTTCCTACGAGCAGTACTTC
j_call: TRBJ1-2; v_call: TRBV12-5; d_call: NA; clone_size: many; cdr3_aa: CASGLAPTGIYNYGYTF; cdr3_nt: TGTGCTAGTGGTTTGGCACCGACAGGTATCTACAACTATGGCTACACCTTC
j_call: TRBJ1-2; v_call: TRBV20-1; d_call: NA; clone_size: many; cdr3_aa: CSARDQRVEYGYTF; cdr3_nt: TGCAGTGCTAGAGATCAAAGGGTAGAATATGGCTACACCTTC
j_call: TRBJ2-7; v_call: TRBV18; d_call: TRBD1; clone_size: few; cdr3_aa: CASSPGQGDYEQYF; cdr3_nt: TGTGCCAGCTCACCGGGACAGGGAGACTACGAGCAGTACTTC
j_call: TRBJ1-2; v_call: TRBV7-9; d_call: NA; clone_size: many; cdr3_aa: CAKGQLERGYTF; cdr3_nt: TGTGCAAAGGGGCAGCTCGAGCGAGGCTACACCTTC
j_call: TRBJ1-2; v_call: TRBV6-6; d_call: NA; clone_size: many; cdr3_aa: CASSYRTNYGYTF; cdr3_nt: TGTGCCAGCAGTTACCGAACTAACTATGGCTACACCTTC
j_call: TRBJ1-5; v_call: TRBV7-2; d_call: NA; clone_size: many; cdr3_aa: CASSYRANSNQPQHF; cdr3_nt: TGTGCCAGCAGCTACAGGGCAAATAGCAATCAGCCCCAGCATTTT
j_call: TRBJ2-7; v_call: TRBV11-2; d_call: NA; clone_size: many; cdr3_aa: CASSLNEQYF; cdr3_nt: TGTGCCAGCAGCTTAAACGAGCAGTACTTC
j_call: TRBJ1-1; v_call: TRBV20-1; d_call: TRBD1; clone_size: many; cdr3_aa: CSAPATGANTEAFF; cdr3_nt: TGCAGTGCGCCGGCCACAGGGGCCAACACTGAAGCTTTCTTT
j_call: TRBJ2-1; v_call: TRBV27; d_call: TRBD1; clone_size: many; cdr3_aa: CASSPIGQGGSYNEQFF; cdr3_nt: TGTGCCAGCAGTCCGATAGGACAGGGTGGGTCCTACAATGAGCAGTTCTTC
j_call: TRBJ1-1; v_call: TRBV29-1; d_call: NA; clone_size: many; cdr3_aa: CSVGSFGYVPRGTEAFF; cdr3_nt: TGCAGCGTTGGTTCTTTTGGGTACGTCCCGAGGGGCACTGAAGCTTTCTTT
j_call: TRBJ2-1; v_call: TRBV11-3; d_call: NA; clone_size: few; cdr3_aa: CASSSRGSYNEQFF; cdr3_nt: TGTGCCAGCAGCTCCCGGGGTTCCTACAATGAGCAGTTCTTC
j_call: TRBJ1-4; v_call: TRBV15; d_call: NA; clone_size: many; cdr3_aa: CATSSPRGSNEKLFF; cdr3_nt: TGTGCCACCAGCTCCCCGAGGGGTTCTAATGAAAAACTGTTTTTT
j_call: TRBJ1-6; v_call: TRBV10-3; d_call: NA; clone_size: many; cdr3_aa: CAISRPGDNSPLHF; cdr3_nt: TGTGCCATCAGCCGCCCGGGAGATAATTCACCCCTCCACTTT
j_call: TRBJ1-2; v_call: TRBV10-3; d_call: TRBD1; clone_size: many; cdr3_aa: CAIRDRDNYGYTF; cdr3_nt: TGTGCCATCAGGGACAGGGATAACTATGGCTACACCTTC
j_call: TRBJ2-1; v_call: TRBV20-1; d_call: NA; clone_size: many; cdr3_aa: CSASVGGGPYNEQFF; cdr3_nt: TGCAGTGCTAGTGTGGGCGGGGGCCCATACAATGAGCAGTTCTTC
j_call: TRBJ1-3; v_call: TRBV7-6; d_call: NA; clone_size: few; cdr3_aa: CASSLAGKDSGNTIYF; cdr3_nt: TGTGCCAGCAGCTTAGCAGGAAAGGATTCTGGAAACACCATATATTTT